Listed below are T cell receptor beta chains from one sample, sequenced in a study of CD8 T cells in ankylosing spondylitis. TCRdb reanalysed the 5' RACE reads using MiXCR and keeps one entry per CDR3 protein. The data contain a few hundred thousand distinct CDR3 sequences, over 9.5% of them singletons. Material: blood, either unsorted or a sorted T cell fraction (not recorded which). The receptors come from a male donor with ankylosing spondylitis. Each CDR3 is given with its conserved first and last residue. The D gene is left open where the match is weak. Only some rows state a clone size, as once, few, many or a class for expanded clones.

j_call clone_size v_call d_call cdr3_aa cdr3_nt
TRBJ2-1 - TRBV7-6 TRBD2 CASSLLGSGRRYSYNEQFF TGTGCCAGCAGCTTGCTCGGTAGCGGGAGACGCTATTCTTACAATGAGCAGTTCTTC
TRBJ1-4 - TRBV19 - CASYDSGLNEKLFF TGTGCCAGTTACGACAGTGGGCTCAATGAAAAACTGTTTTTT
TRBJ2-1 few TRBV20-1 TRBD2 CSARESSSYNEQFF TGCAGTGCGCGGGAGAGTAGCTCCTACAATGAGCAGTTCTTC
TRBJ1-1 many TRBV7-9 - CASSYGAEAFF TGTGCCAGCAGTTACGGGGCTGAAGCTTTCTTT
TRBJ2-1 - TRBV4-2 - CASSRRESLGALSSYNEQFF TGTGCCAGCAGCCGTCGAGAATCATTGGGGGCGTTAAGCTCCTACAATGAGCAGTTCTTC
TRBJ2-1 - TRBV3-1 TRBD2 CASSQLGAGDRNEQFF TGTGCCAGCAGCCAGTTAGGGGCGGGAGATCGGAATGAGCAGTTCTTC
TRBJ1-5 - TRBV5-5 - CASSTLGDNQPQHF TGTGCCAGCAGCACTCTCGGGGACAATCAGCCCCAGCATTTT
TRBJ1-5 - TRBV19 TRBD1 CASSEQGARQPQHF TGTGCCAGTAGCGAACAGGGGGCGCGGCAGCCCCAGCATTTT
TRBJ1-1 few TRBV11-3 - CASGLLGGLNTEAFF TGTGCCAGCGGTCTCTTAGGGGGTCTGAACACTGAAGCTTTCTTT
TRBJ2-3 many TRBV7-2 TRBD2 CASSLRGREDTQYF TGTGCCAGCAGCTTGCGCGGGAGGGAGGATACGCAGTATTTT
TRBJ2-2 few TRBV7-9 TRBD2 CASSMGLAGVPGELFF TGTGCCAGCAGCATGGGACTAGCGGGAGTTCCCGGGGAGCTGTTTTTT
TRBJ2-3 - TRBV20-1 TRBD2 CSATGGSGRQDTQYF TGCAGTGCTACCGGTGGTAGCGGGAGACAAGATACGCAGTATTTT
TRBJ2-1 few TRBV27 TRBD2 CASSSVAGGYNEQFF TGTGCCAGCAGTTCTGTAGCGGGGGGCTACAATGAGCAGTTCTTC
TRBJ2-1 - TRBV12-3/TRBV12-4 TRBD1 CASTITTGNEQFF TGTGCCAGCACCATCACGACAGGGAATGAGCAGTTCTTC
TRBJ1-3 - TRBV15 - CATSREGMAGWDSGNTIYF TGTGCCACCAGCAGAGAGGGGATGGCAGGATGGGACTCTGGAAACACCATATATTTT
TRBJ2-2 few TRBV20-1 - CSASIPMNTGELFF TGCAGTGCTAGCATCCCGATGAACACCGGGGAGCTGTTTTTT
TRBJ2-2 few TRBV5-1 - CASSLETTGELFF TGCGCCAGCAGCTTGGAGACAACCGGGGAGCTGTTTTTT
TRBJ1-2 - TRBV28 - CASSLGIQSGYTF TGTGCCAGCAGTTTGGGTATTCAGTCAGGCTACACCTTC
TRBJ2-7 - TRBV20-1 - CSAREYRDEQYF TGCAGTGCTAGAGAATATAGGGACGAGCAGTACTTC
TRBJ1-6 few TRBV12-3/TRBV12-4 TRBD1 CASSALTGPLNSPLHF TGTGCCAGCAGTGCCCTGACAGGGCCTTTAAATTCACCCCTCCACTTT
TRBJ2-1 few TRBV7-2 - CASSLSLGRSNEQFF TGTGCCAGCAGCTTATCTCTAGGTCGGTCCAATGAGCAGTTCTTC
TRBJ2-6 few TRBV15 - CATSRAGSGANVLTF TGTGCCACCAGCAGAGCGGGGTCTGGGGCCAACGTCCTGACTTTC
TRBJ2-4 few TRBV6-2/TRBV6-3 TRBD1 CASSTRDRYAIQYF TGTGCCAGCAGTACCCGGGACAGGTATGCCATTCAGTACTTC
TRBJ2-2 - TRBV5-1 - CASSLLVDSGELFF TGCGCCAGCAGCTTGTTAGTCGACTCCGGGGAGCTGTTTTTT
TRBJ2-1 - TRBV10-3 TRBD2 CAISLVTSGDNEQFF TGTGCCATCAGCCTCGTTACTAGCGGGGACAATGAGCAGTTCTTC
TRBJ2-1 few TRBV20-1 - CSANGRSSYNEQFF TGCAGTGCTAACGGTAGAAGCTCCTACAATGAGCAGTTCTTC
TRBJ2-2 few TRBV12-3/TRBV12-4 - CASSLRPDRYTGELFF TGTGCCAGCAGTTTACGCCCGGACAGATACACCGGGGAGCTGTTTTTT
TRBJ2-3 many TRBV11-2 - CASSLAGYTQYF TGTGCCAGCAGCTTAGCAGGGTATACGCAGTATTTT
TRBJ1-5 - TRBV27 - CASSPERGQPQHF TGTGCCAGCAGTCCCGAAAGGGGACAGCCCCAGCATTTT
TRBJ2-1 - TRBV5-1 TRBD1 CASSKTGGGYYNEQFF TGCGCCAGCAGCAAGACAGGGGGGGGTTACTACAATGAGCAGTTCTTC
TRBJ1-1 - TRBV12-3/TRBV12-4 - CASSWDGNTEAFF TGTGCCAGCAGCTGGGACGGCAACACTGAAGCTTTCTTT
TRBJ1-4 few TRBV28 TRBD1 CASGIPGGPNEKLFF TGTGCCAGCGGGATCCCAGGGGGCCCAAATGAAAAACTGTTTTTT
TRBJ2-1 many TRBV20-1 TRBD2 CSAPTSGENNEQFF TGCAGTGCCCCGACTAGCGGGGAAAACAATGAGCAGTTCTTC
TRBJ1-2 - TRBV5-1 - CASSLVVGDYGYTF TGCGCCAGCAGCTTGGTCGTTGGGGACTATGGCTACACCTTC
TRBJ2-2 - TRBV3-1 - CASSQDNGRTGELFF TGTGCCAGCAGCCAAGATAACGGGAGAACCGGGGAGCTGTTTTTT
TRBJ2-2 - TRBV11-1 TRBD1 CASSSGQGAMSNTGELFF TGTGCCAGCAGCTCTGGACAGGGGGCGATGTCAAACACCGGGGAGCTGTTTTTT
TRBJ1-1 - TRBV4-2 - CASSQDRRPQNTEAFF TGTGCCAGCAGCCAAGATCGGAGACCCCAGAACACTGAAGCTTTCTTT
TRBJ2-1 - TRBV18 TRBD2 CASSPHGLAGDEQFF TGTGCCAGCTCACCTCATGGCCTAGCGGGAGATGAGCAGTTCTTC
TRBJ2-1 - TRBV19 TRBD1 CASRDRGRGNEQFF TGTGCCAGTAGGGACAGGGGGCGCGGGAATGAGCAGTTCTTC
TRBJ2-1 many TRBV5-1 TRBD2 CASSVGLAGVNEQFF TGTGCCAGCAGCGTAGGACTAGCGGGAGTAAATGAGCAGTTCTTC
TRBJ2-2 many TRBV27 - CASSFSTGNTGELFF TGTGCCAGCAGTTTCTCCACAGGGAACACCGGGGAGCTGTTTTTT
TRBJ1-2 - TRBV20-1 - CSAKSPIYGYTF TGCAGTGCTAAGTCCCCTATCTATGGCTACACCTTC
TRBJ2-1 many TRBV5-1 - CASSLDDYDYNEQFF TGCGCCAGCAGCTTGGACGACTATGACTACAATGAGCAGTTCTTC
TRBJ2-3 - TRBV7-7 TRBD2 CASSMGLAASTDTQYF TGTGCCAGCAGCATGGGACTAGCGGCGAGCACAGATACGCAGTATTTT
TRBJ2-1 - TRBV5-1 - CASRPPGTFSYNEQFF TGCGCCAGTAGACCTCCCGGGACTTTCTCCTACAATGAGCAGTTCTTC
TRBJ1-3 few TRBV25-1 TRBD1 CASRETGGRNTIYF TGTGCCAGCAGGGAGACAGGGGGCCGAAACACCATATATTTT
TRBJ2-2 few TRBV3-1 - CASSREPGSTGELFF TGTGCCAGCAGCCGAGAGCCGGGATCCACCGGGGAGCTGTTTTTT
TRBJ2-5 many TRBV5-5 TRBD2 CASSPGLAGGLETQYF TGTGCCAGCAGCCCTGGACTAGCGGGAGGCCTCGAGACCCAGTACTTC
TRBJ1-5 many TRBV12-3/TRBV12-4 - CASSLNGAQPQHF TGTGCCAGCAGTTTGAACGGCGCCCAGCCCCAGCATTTT
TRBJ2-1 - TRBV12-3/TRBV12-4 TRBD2 CASSFYLASGRGSYNEQFF TGTGCCAGCAGTTTTTATCTGGCTAGCGGGCGGGGGTCCTACAATGAGCAGTTCTTC
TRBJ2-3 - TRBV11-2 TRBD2 CASSLDPRTSGRYTDTQYF TGTGCCAGCAGCTTAGATCCCCGGACTAGCGGGAGATACACAGATACGCAGTATTTT